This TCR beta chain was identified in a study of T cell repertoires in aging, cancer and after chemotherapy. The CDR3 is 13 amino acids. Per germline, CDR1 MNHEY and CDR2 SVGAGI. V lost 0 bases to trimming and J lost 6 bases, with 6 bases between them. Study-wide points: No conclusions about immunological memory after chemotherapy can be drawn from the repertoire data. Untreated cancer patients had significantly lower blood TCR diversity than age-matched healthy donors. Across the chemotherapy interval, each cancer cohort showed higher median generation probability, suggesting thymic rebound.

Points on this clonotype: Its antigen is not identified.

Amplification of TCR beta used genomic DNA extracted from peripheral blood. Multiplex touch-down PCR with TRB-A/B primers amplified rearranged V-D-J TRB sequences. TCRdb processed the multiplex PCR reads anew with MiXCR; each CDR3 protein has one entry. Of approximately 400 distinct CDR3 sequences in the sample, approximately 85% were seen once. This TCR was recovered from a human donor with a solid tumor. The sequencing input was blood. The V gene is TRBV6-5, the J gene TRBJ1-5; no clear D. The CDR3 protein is CASSYSNGQPQHF. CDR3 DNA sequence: TGTGCCAGCAGTTACTCGAATGGTCAGCCCCAGCATTTT.